These 5 T cell receptor beta chains originate from one sample sequenced in a study of monozygotic twins with cystic fibrosis. Using immunoSEQ multiplex PCR, the repertoire was profiled, and TCRdb retains in-frame clones only, with some absent. Among some 33,000 clones listed, around nine tenths were seen once. The sample was blood. The receptors shown here come from a boy aged 2 to 10 with cystic fibrosis.

The chain has TRBV6-4 and TRBJ2-3, with 10 bases identical to TRBD2. CDR3 length: 15 amino acids. With 3 bases clipped from V and 3 bases from J, the junction kept 3 bases outside the gene matches. In germline, CDR1 is MRHNA, CDR2 SNTAGT. The CDR3: CASSETSGRTDTQYF. The DNA of the CDR3 is TGTGCCAGCAGTGAGACTAGCGGGCGGACAGATACGCAGTATTTT.

This chain links TRBV6-4 with TRBJ2-6; D gene uncertain. This CDR3 has 16 amino acids. The V end lost 3 bases, the J end lost 1 base, and 10 bases lay between the germline ends. CDR1 and CDR2 (germline): MRHNA, SNTAGT. CDR3 DNA: TGTGCCAGCAGTGAGCAGGCCCGATCTGGGGCCAACGTCCTGACTTTC. Translation gives CASSEQARSGANVLTF.

This sequence joins TRBV13 and TRBJ2-3; D could derive from TRBD1 or TRBD2 (5 bases each). Per germline, CDR1 PRHDT and CDR2 FYEKMQ (reference sequence). Trimming took off 4 bases at V and 0 bases at J, with 8 bases between the two ends. The CDR3 length is 14 residues. The CDR3 region has the DNA TGTGCCAGCAGCTACCGGGACAGCACAGATACGCAGTATTTT. It encodes CASSYRDSTDTQYF. Supplemented by reference TRBV13 and TRBJ2-3, the full variable domain reads AAGVIQSPRHLIKEKRETATLKCYPIPRHDTVYWYQQGPGQDPQFLISFYEKMQSDKGSIPDRFSAQQFSDYHSELNMSSLELGDSALYFCASSYRDSTDTQYFGPGTRLTVL.

The V gene is TRBV7-9, the J gene TRBJ2-5; possibly TRBD1 for D (6 bases). V was trimmed by 4 bases and J by 3 bases, leaving 12 bases between them. The CDR3 extends over 14 amino acids. Germline V gives CDR1 SEHNR, CDR2 FQNEAQ (reference sequence). CDR3 sequence: CASSYQGWKETQYF. For the CDR3, the DNA is TGTGCCAGCAGCTACCAGGGGTGGAAAGAGACCCAGTACTTC.

The V call is TRBV5-1, the J call TRBJ1-1, with D uncertain. CDR3 length equals 15 residues. Germline V gene lookup returns CDR1 SGHRS and CDR2 YFSETQ. Deletions cut 1 base from V and 4 bases from J, with 14 bases between. The CDR3 bases are TGCGCCAGCAGCTTGTTGTGGCATGAGAGCACTGAAGCTTTCTTT. Protein: CASSLLWHESTEAFF. Using reference TRBV5-1 and TRBJ1-1 for the parts outside the CDR3, the full variable domain is KAGVTQTPRYLIKTRGQQVTLSCSPISGHRSVSWYQQTPGQGLQFLFEYFSETQRNKGNFPGRFSGRQFSNSRSEMNVSTLELGDSALYLCASSLLWHESTEAFFGQGTRLTVV.